A single sample gave rise to the 5 T cell receptor beta chains below, sequenced in a study of blood T cell repertoires in COVID-19. The table came from immunoSEQ multiplex PCR; TCRdb's copy has only in-frame clones and leaves some out. Of a few hundred thousand clones in the sample, 70% to 90% are singletons; the top ten hold about 4.3%. Input material: peripheral blood. The receptor source for this set is a man between 60 and 70 years old who had recovered from COVID-19.

The V and J genes are TRBV19 and TRBJ2-2, with 8 bases that match TRBD1. From germline, CDR1 is LNHDA and CDR2 SQIVND (reference sequence). Trimming at V came to 3 bases and at J to 4 bases, leaving 7 bases not matched to a gene. The CDR3 contains 16 residues. CDR3 sequence (DNA): TGTGCCAGTAGTATTCGACAGGGGAGACGCACCGGGGAGCTGTTTTTT. Encoded protein: CASSIRQGRRTGELFF.

Here the CDR3 reads CASSLNPSNEKLFF. The DNA of the CDR3 is TGTGCCAGCAGCTTAAATCCCTCTAATGAAAAACTGTTTTTT. The chain combines TRBV7-2 with TRBJ1-4, with unresolved D. Germline V gene data show CDR1 as SGHTA and CDR2 as FQGNSA. Trimming shortened V by 2 bases and J by 3 bases, and 7 bases separated the two germline ends. There are 14 residues in the CDR3.

The CDR3: CASSPDSPSTGELFF. CDR3 in DNA: TGTGCCAGCTCACCGGACAGCCCTTCCACCGGGGAGCTGTTTTTT. The chain joins TRBV18 to TRBJ2-2; perhaps TRBD1 as D (6 bases). This CDR3 spans 15 amino acids. Germline V gene lookup returns CDR1 KGHSH and CDR2 LQKENI. V was shortened by 3 bases and J by 4 bases, with 12 bases between the two germline ends.

V gene TRBV6-1 combines with J gene TRBJ1-5; no clear D gene. V lost 3 bases and J lost 3, with 15 bases in between. This CDR3 spans 16 amino acids. Germline CDR1 is MNHNS and CDR2 is SASEGT. CDR3 sequence reads: CASSEYAYEPNQPQHF. DNA for the CDR3: TGTGCCAGCAGTGAGTATGCGTACGAGCCCAATCAGCCCCAGCATTTT.

The V and J genes are TRBV30 and TRBJ2-5; D perhaps matches TRBD1 (6 bases). V lost 3 bases to trimming and J lost 5 bases, with 16 bases between them. Germline loops: CDR1 GTSNPN, CDR2 SVGIG (reference sequence). CDR3 length: 14 amino acids. CDR3 sequence: CAWRGRGQGETQYF. CDR3 DNA sequence: TGTGCCTGGAGGGGAAGGGGTCAGGGGGAGACCCAGTACTTC. The variable domain in full, completed from reference TRBV30 and TRBJ2-5, reads SQTIHQWPATLVQPVGSPLSLECTVEGTSNPNLYWYRQAAGRGLQLLFYSVGIGQISSEVPQNLSASRPQDRQFILSSKKLLLSDSGFYLCAWRGRGQGETQYFGPGTRLLVL.